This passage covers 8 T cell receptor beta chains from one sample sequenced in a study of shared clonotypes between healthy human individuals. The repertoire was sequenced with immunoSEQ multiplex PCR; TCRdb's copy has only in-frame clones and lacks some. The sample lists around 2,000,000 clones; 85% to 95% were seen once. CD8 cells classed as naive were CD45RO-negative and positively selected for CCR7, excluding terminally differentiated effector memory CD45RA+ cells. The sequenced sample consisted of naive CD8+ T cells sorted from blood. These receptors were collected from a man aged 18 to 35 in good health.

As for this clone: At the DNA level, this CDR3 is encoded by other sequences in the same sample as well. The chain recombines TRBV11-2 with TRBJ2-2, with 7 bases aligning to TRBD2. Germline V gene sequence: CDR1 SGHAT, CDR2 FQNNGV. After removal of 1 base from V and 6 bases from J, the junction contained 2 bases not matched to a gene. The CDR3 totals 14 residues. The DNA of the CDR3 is TGTGCCAGCAGCTTAGTGGGAGGGGCCGGGGAGCTGTTTTTT. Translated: CASSLVGGAGELFF.

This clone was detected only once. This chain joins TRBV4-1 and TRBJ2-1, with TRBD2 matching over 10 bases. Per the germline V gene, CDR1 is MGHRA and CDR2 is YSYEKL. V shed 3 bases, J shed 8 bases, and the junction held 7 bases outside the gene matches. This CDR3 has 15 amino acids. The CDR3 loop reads CASSQLAGDPDEQFF. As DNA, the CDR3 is TGCGCCAGCAGCCAGCTAGCGGGGGACCCCGATGAGCAGTTCTTC.

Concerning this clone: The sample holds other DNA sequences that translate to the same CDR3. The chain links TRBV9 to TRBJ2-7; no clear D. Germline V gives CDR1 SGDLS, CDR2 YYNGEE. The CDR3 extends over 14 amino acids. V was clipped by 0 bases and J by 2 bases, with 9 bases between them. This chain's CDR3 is CASSVGTNTYEQYF. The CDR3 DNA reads TGTGCCAGCAGCGTAGGAACAAACACCTACGAGCAGTACTTC.

The DNA for the CDR3 is TGTGCCAGCAGCCAAGGGGGTATTTACGAGCAGTACTTC. Amino acid sequence: CASSQGGIYEQYF. The chain joins TRBV4-2 to TRBJ2-7; D not certain. The CDR3 totals 13 residues. V was trimmed by 1 base and J by 4 bases, leaving 8 bases between them. Germline lookup yields CDR1 LGHNA and CDR2 YNFKEQ.

Here the CDR3 DNA reads TGTGCCAGCAGTAGCCTTGATAACACCGGGGAGCTGTTTTTT. It is translated as CASSSLDNTGELFF. This chain links TRBV6-1 with TRBJ2-2; D unclear. Trimming took off 5 bases at V and 2 bases at J, with 9 bases between the two ends. The germline gives CDR1 MNHNS, CDR2 SASEGT. The CDR3 loop spans 14 amino acids.

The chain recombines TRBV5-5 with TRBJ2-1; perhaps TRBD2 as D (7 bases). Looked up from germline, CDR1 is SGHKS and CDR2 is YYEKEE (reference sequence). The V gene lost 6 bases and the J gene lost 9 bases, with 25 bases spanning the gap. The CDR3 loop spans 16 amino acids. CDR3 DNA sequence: TGTGCCAGCATTCCTCGCGGGGGACAAGCAGGAGGTGAGCAGTTCTTC. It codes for CASIPRGGQAGGEQFF. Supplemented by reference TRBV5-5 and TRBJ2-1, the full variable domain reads DAGVTQSPTHLIKTRGQQVTLRCSPISGHKSVSWYQQVLGQGPQFIFQYYEKEERGRGNFPDRFSARQFPNYSSELNVNALLLGDSALYLCASIPRGGQAGGEQFFGPGTRLTVL.

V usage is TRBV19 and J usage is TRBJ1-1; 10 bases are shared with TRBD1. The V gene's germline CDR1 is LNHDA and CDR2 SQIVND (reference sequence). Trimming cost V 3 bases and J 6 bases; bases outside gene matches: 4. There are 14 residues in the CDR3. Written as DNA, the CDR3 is TGTGCCAGTAGTATCGGGACAGGGGATCCTGAAGCTTTCTTT. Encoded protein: CASSIGTGDPEAFF.

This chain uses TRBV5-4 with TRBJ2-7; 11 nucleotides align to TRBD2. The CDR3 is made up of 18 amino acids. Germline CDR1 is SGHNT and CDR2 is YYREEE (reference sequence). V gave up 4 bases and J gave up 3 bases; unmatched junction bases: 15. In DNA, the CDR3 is TGTGCCAGCAGCCCGAACCTTTTACTAGCGGGAGTGAACTACGAGCAGTACTTC. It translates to CASSPNLLLAGVNYEQYF.